The 3 T cell receptor beta chains below were found in one sample sequenced in a study of response to subunit inactivated influenza vaccine (dated by TCRdb to 2016 to 2019). According to the study, the label for this sample's time point signals: approximately 40 days after influenza vaccine administration. Libraries were prepared through RT-PCR. The reads were generated on an Illumina HiSeq 2500. TCRdb redid the processing of the public reads, applying fastp at Q25 and MiXCR, and retained in-frame beta chains. A single entry per CDR3 protein holds the most common genes and DNA from its merged rows. This sample has about 480,000 distinct CDR3 sequences in its table, and 10% to 11% of those were observed once. Over 9.5% of the sample lies in the top ten. The sequenced sample was PBMCs from blood, obtained more than 35 days after vaccination. The receptors were sampled from a man in his fifties or sixties who received an inactivated influenza vaccine. Donor details come from another sample of the same person, matched by shared clones.

This clonotype turned up a few times. This chain joins TRBV7-2 and TRBJ1-1; no reliable D call. Trimming took 8 bases from V and 10 from J, leaving 20 bases between them. Germline V CDR1 and CDR2: SGHTA, FQGNSA. CDR3 length: 13 amino acids. The CDR3 region is CASGNDRRPPAFF. CDR3 DNA sequence: TGTGCCAGCGGTAACGATAGACGGCCCCCAGCTTTCTTT.

This clonotype was seen at least ten times. One junction end disagrees with the germline gene, perhaps due to a read error. The chain uses TRBV27 and TRBJ2-4, with a weak D call TRBD2 (7 bases). CDR1 is MNHEY, CDR2 SMNVEV, per germline (reference sequence). This CDR3 is built from 11 residues. The CDR3 DNA reads TGTGCCAGCAGTTTTGGGGGGGCCGAGTTCTTC. Translated, it gives CASSFGGAEFF.

This clonotype appeared many times. The V and J genes are TRBV10-3 and TRBJ2-3, with D possibly being TRBD2 (6 bases). Germline V gene lookup returns CDR1 ENHRY and CDR2 SYGVKD. V was shortened by 2 bases and J by 3 bases, with 6 bases between the two germline ends. This CDR3 contains 13 residues. In nucleotides, the CDR3 is TGTGCCATCAGTGAGCGGGAGACAGATACGCAGTATTTT. As protein: CAISERETDTQYF.